This T cell receptor beta chain was captured in a study of blood T cell repertoires in COVID-19. Using immunoSEQ multiplex PCR, the repertoire was profiled, and TCRdb retains in-frame clones only, with some absent. Here the sample spans 200,000 to 250,000 clones, roughly four fifths being singletons. The sequence derives from a middle-aged woman with acute or convalescent COVID-19. The sample was peripheral blood.

CDR3: CATSATGREGETQYF. The CDR3 region has the DNA TGTGCCACCAGTGCTACCGGGAGGGAGGGAGAGACCCAGTACTTC. The chain uses TRBV24-1 and TRBJ2-5, with 8 bases aligning to TRBD2. Germline assignment: CDR1 KGHDR and CDR2 SFDVKD. This CDR3 has 15 residues. J gave up 4 bases and V 5 bases, and 8 bases lay outside the gene matches.